This TCR beta chain was identified in a study of cytomegalovirus exposure and HLA in healthy donors. Overall study results and limits: V- and J-gene trimming in TCR beta was tied to a missense DCLRE1C variant by an analysis performed later.

This clone was seen more than once but under ten times. The antigen remains undetermined. 13 Jbeta primers and 60 Vbeta primers were used for the PCR. TCRdb's table, derived via immunoSEQ multiplex PCR, lists solely in-frame clones and lacks some. The sample holds around 140,000 clones, about 77% seen once. V shed 2 bases, J shed 1 base, and the junction held 0 bases outside the gene matches. The germline V gene has CDR1 MNHNY and CDR2 SVGAGI (reference sequence). This CDR3 is 14 amino acids long. The receptor was isolated from a woman aged 40-49 years in good health and CMV-seronegative. The sample taken for sequencing was PBMCs. V and J are TRBV6-6 and TRBJ1-1; TRBD1 aligns across 8 bases. The DNA of the CDR3 is TGTGCCAGCAGTTACGGGACAGGGAACACTGAAGCTTTCTTT. This translates into CASSYGTGNTEAFF.